These 23 T cell receptor beta chains share one sample of origin, sequenced in a study of T cell repertoires in cytomegalovirus infection. TCRdb passed the reads through MiXCR, listing each CDR3 protein once. The sample carries some 200,000 distinct CDR3 sequences, roughly 19% recorded once. Sequenced: PBMCs. The source of these receptors is a human donor in good health (CMV status not recorded). Some clones in this sample may be carry-over from other donors' samples.

The V call is TRBV7-9, the J call TRBJ2-7, with 8 bases lining up with TRBD1. The CDR3 has 14 residues. In germline, CDR1 is SEHNR, CDR2 FQNEAQ (reference sequence). V lost 5 bases and J lost 3; bases outside the gene matches: 6. In nucleotides, the CDR3 is TGTGCCAGCAGCGAAGGGGACAGGCTCTACGAGCAGTACTTC. Translation: CASSEGDRLYEQYF.

V usage is TRBV7-2 and J usage is TRBJ2-7, with no clear D. V was pared by 5 bases and J by 2 bases, with 4 bases between. The CDR3 loop spans 11 amino acids. CDR1 is SGHTA, CDR2 FQGNSA, per germline. CDR3 region: CASSPTYEQYF. The DNA of the CDR3 is TGTGCCAGCAGCCCCACCTACGAGCAGTACTTC.

The rearrangement links TRBV5-1 to TRBJ2-2, with no clear D. V shed 4 bases and J shed 10 bases, with 14 bases lying between them. Germline CDR1 SGHRS, CDR2 YFSETQ. The CDR3 extends over 13 amino acids. The CDR3: CASSVGSSEELFF. For the CDR3, the DNA is TGCGCCAGCAGCGTGGGGTCCAGCGAGGAGCTGTTTTTT.

This clonotype came up once. The J gene is TRBJ2-3, the V gene TRBV5-1; 7 positions match TRBD1. V dropped 2 bases and J dropped 4; count of bases not matched to a gene: 16. CDR3 length: 18 amino acids. Germline CDR1 is SGHRS and CDR2 is YFSETQ. This chain's CDR3 is CASSFRRPGTESSDTQYF. Here the CDR3 DNA reads TGCGCCAGCAGCTTCCGACGTCCCGGGACAGAATCTTCAGATACGCAGTATTTT. The full variable domain, with the rest looked up from reference TRBV5-1 and TRBJ2-3, is KAGVTQTPRYLIKTRGQQVTLSCSPISGHRSVSWYQQTPGQGLQFLFEYFSETQRNKGNFPGRFSGRQFSNSRSEMNVSTLELGDSALYLCASSFRRPGTESSDTQYFGPGTRLTVL.

This chain connects TRBV19 to TRBJ2-7, with TRBD1 matching over 11 bases. With 4 bases clipped from V and 4 bases from J, the junction kept 6 bases outside the gene matches. The CDR3 loop spans 15 amino acids. The germline V gene has CDR1 LNHDA and CDR2 SQIVND (reference sequence). CDR3 loop: CASSTGQGVVYEQYF. The CDR3 DNA reads TGTGCCAGTAGTACGGGACAGGGGGTTGTATACGAGCAGTACTTC.

V usage is TRBV7-6 and J usage is TRBJ2-7, with TRBD2 matching over 11 bases. Germline V gene data show CDR1 as SGHVS and CDR2 as FNYEAQ. The CDR3 extends over 15 amino acids. V trimming: 2 bases; J trimming: 5 bases; junction bases outside the gene matches: 5. CDR3 bases: TGTGCCAGCAGCTTAAGGGCTAGCGGGGGGAACGAGCAGTACTTC. Translating gives CASSLRASGGNEQYF.

The chain is built from TRBV5-6 and TRBJ1-1, with D unresolved. The germline V gene encodes CDR1 SGHDT and CDR2 YYEEEE. The CDR3 totals 14 residues. Deletions cut 3 bases from V and 1 base from J, with 10 bases between. The CDR3 DNA reads TGTGCCAGCAGCTCCTCCAGGCGGAACACTGAAGCTTTCTTT. It translates to CASSSSRRNTEAFF.

This rearrangement joins TRBV20-1 to TRBJ2-5, with TRBD1 matching over 7 bases. Per the germline V gene, CDR1 is DFQATT and CDR2 is SNEGSKA (reference sequence). Germline trimming cut 5 bases from V and 4 bases from J; bases unmatched to any gene: 10. This CDR3 region has 14 residues. The DNA of the CDR3 is TGCAGTGCTGGGAATAAGGGGGCCGGAGAGACCCAGTACTTC. The encoded protein is CSAGNKGAGETQYF.

Details on this clonotype: A much larger clone lies a single base off, so this may be a read error. V is TRBV11-2 and J is TRBJ2-4; TRBD2 might be the D (5 bases). The germline CDR1 and CDR2 sequences are SGHAT and FQNNGV. The CDR3 is 14 residues long. Trimming took off 1 base at V and 10 bases at J, with 14 bases between the two ends. The DNA for the CDR3 is TGTGCCAGCAGCTTAGTAGGAGGAGGCAAGATTCAGTACTTC. Translation gives CASSLVGGGKIQYF.

This clonotype was observed a handful of times. This chain connects TRBV6-5 to TRBJ1-2, with TRBD1 identical over 7 bases. Germline V gene sequence: CDR1 MNHEY, CDR2 SVGAGI. The ends lost 2 bases at V and 0 bases at J; junction bases unmatched: 9. The CDR3 runs 17 residues. The CDR3 loop reads CASSYAGTALANYGYTF. CDR3 nucleotide sequence: TGTGCCAGCAGTTACGCCGGGACAGCGTTAGCTAACTATGGCTACACCTTC.

This clonotype was counted many times. This chain uses TRBV28 with TRBJ2-7, with 10 positions matching TRBD1. CDR3 length: 14 amino acids. The germline gives CDR1 MDHEN, CDR2 SYDVKM. V lost 5 bases, J lost 6 bases, and 7 bases stayed unmatched. CDR3 sequence (DNA): TGTGCCAGCAGTAAACCGGGACAGGGGACCGAGCAGTACTTC. Translation: CASSKPGQGTEQYF.

The CDR3 DNA is TGTGCCACAGGGGACTACGAGCAGTACTTC. This gives the protein CATGDYEQYF. V gene TRBV28 combines with J gene TRBJ2-7; D possibly corresponds to TRBD1 (6 bases). CDR3 length equals 10 residues. Germline CDR1 reads MDHEN; CDR2 reads SYDVKM. The V gene lost 10 bases and the J gene lost 3 bases, with 7 bases spanning the gap.

The J gene is TRBJ2-3, the V gene TRBV29-1; 7 nucleotides agree with TRBD2. Germline CDR1 and CDR2: SQVTM and ANQGSEA. The ends lost 6 bases at V and 2 bases at J; junction bases unmatched: 11. The CDR3 spans 15 residues. The CDR3 loop reads CSVQTSHYSTDTQYF. The CDR3 nucleotides are TGCAGCGTGCAGACTAGCCACTATTCCACAGATACGCAGTATTTT.

The chain has TRBV20-1 and TRBJ2-7, with D possibly being TRBD2 (5 bases). Germline CDR1 is DFQATT and CDR2 is SNEGSKA (reference sequence). V lost 2 bases and J lost 0, with 14 bases in between. The CDR3 extends over 15 amino acids. The CDR3 reads CSARPPGGSSYEQYF. The CDR3 DNA reads as TGCAGTGCTAGACCACCCGGTGGGAGCTCCTACGAGCAGTACTTC.

V is TRBV7-3 and J is TRBJ2-1; D may correspond to TRBD1 or TRBD2 (5 bases each). In germline, CDR1 is SGHTA, CDR2 FQGTGA. The CDR3 spans 13 residues. Trimming pared 5 bases from V and 9 bases from J, leaving 14 bases between. The CDR3 DNA sequence: TGTGCCAGCAGCCTGGGACCCGACGGTGAGCAGTTCTTC. This codes for CASSLGPDGEQFF.

The chain carries TRBV18 and TRBJ2-7; 7 bases agree with TRBD2. Unmatched junction bases numbered 9, after V lost 2 bases and J lost 5 bases. The CDR3 consists of 15 residues. Germline CDR1 KGHSH, CDR2 LQKENI. The CDR3 sequence: CASSPTTGAGHEQYF. The DNA of the CDR3 is TGTGCCAGCTCACCAACAACGGGAGCGGGACACGAGCAGTACTTC.

This clonotype appeared a few times. V and J are TRBV10-3 and TRBJ2-2; TRBD1 agrees at 8 bases. Looked up from germline, CDR1 is ENHRY and CDR2 is SYGVKD. Trimming removed 6 bases from V and 1 base from J; junction bases left unmatched: 7. The CDR3 totals 16 residues. The CDR3 protein is CAIRESGTGNTGELFF. CDR3 sequence (DNA): TGTGCCATCAGAGAATCCGGGACAGGGAACACCGGGGAGCTGTTTTTT.

This clonotype was seen many times. The chain links TRBV7-2 to TRBJ1-2; D possibly corresponds to TRBD1 (5 bases). The germline CDR1 and CDR2 sequences are SGHTA and FQGNSA. The CDR3 contains 14 residues. Trimming took off 5 bases at V and 1 base at J, with 11 bases between the two ends. CDR3 region: CASSPGGVNYGYTF. DNA of the CDR3: TGTGCCAGCAGCCCCGGAGGGGTTAACTATGGCTACACCTTC.

This clonotype was seen at least ten times. This sequence joins TRBV7-2 and TRBJ1-6; 7 nucleotides agree with TRBD1. The length of the CDR3 is 17 residues. V lost 2 bases, J lost 9 bases, and 13 bases stayed unmatched. Per the germline V gene, CDR1 is SGHTA and CDR2 is FQGNSA. The DNA of the CDR3 is TGTGCCAGCAGCTTATTTTTAACAGGGGCTGATGGTTCACCCCTCCACTTT. It yields the protein CASSLFLTGADGSPLHF.

This clonotype was seen a few times. The chain couples TRBV5-5 to TRBJ1-1; TRBD1 might be the D (5 bases). Germline loops: CDR1 SGHKS, CDR2 YYEKEE (reference sequence). This CDR3 region has 14 residues. Trimming removed 4 bases at V and 7 bases at J, with 17 bases between. CDR3 bases: TGTGCCAGCAGCCGGTCCGGGACGGGGAATGAAGCTTTCTTT. Its translation: CASSRSGTGNEAFF.

CDR3 coding DNA: TGTGCCAGCAGCCGGGACACTCTCTACGAGCAGTACTTC. This gives the protein CASSRDTLYEQYF. The rearrangement uses TRBV7-8 and TRBJ2-7, with a tentative D call TRBD1 (6 bases). Trimming pared 5 bases from V and 3 bases from J, leaving 11 bases between. CDR1 is SGHVS and CDR2 is FQNEAQ in the germline V gene. The CDR3 loop spans 13 amino acids.

The J gene is TRBJ1-1, the V gene TRBV7-8, with a tentative D call TRBD1 (5 bases). CDR3 length: 12 amino acids. The V gene lost 8 bases and the J gene lost 7 bases, with 14 bases spanning the gap. Per the germline V gene, CDR1 is SGHVS and CDR2 is FQNEAQ. The CDR3 region is CASQERGNEAFF. Here the CDR3 DNA reads TGTGCCAGCCAAGAACGGGGGAATGAAGCTTTCTTT.

The genes are TRBV5-1 and TRBJ2-7; D is ambiguous. Trimming cost V 1 base and J 1 base, with 9 bases left between them. CDR1 is SGHRS and CDR2 is YFSETQ in the germline V gene. The CDR3 is 14 residues long. This chain's CDR3 is CASSLNMGSYEQYF. The CDR3 DNA is TGCGCCAGCAGCTTGAATATGGGGTCCTACGAGCAGTACTTC.